This T cell receptor beta chain derives from a study of T cell clonality in common variable immunodeficiency. Study outcomes and limitations: Reportedly, TCR beta sequences from common variable immunodeficiency showed fewer deletions and N-nucleotide insertions.

After removal of 6 bases from V and 2 bases from J, the junction contained 12 bases not matched to a gene. The CDR3 has 16 residues. Reduced serum IgG, IgA and/or IgM plus specific antibody deficiency defined CVID. Blood came from CVID subjects not ill and not taking immunomodulatory or immunosuppressive medication. At least ten counts were recorded for this clone. Its antigen is unidentified. The read ends 3 residues shy of where the CDR3 ends; the end is completed using the germline J gene. Sequenced by immunoSEQ multiplex PCR; TCRdb stores in-frame clones only, minus some. The sample has several thousand clones, none seen only once; the top ten hold more than 3.5%.

This sequence joins TRBV23-1 and TRBJ1-1, with TRBD1 matching 7 bases. TRBV23-1 is an open reading frame whose function is uncertain. The source material was peripheral blood mononuclear cells. This TCR derives from a human donor with common variable immunodeficiency. CDR3 amino acids: CASSRFRTGSNTEAFF. The DNA read from the CDR3 is TGCGCCAGCAGCCGCTTTAGGACAGGTAGCAACACTGAA.